The clone carrying this T cell receptor beta chain was seen a few times. What it binds is not known. The sample originates from a study of post-analysis software for immune sequencing data. Overall study: Progressive-relapsing, secondary progressive and relapsing-remitting multiple sclerosis were among the disease courses included.

Notes on the study in general: Elevated frequency relative to controls characterized 4 or 5 TRBV segments in patients, TRBV5-6, TRBV5-1 and TRBV20-1 among them. Compared against controls, patients with multiple sclerosis displayed significantly lower normalized Chao1 diversity.

Every TCR beta cDNA library bore unique molecular identifiers. Roughly 500,000 cDNA molecules were obtained from around 1 to 9.1 million T cells. TCRdb reprocessed the PCR reads via MiXCR and lists one record per CDR3 protein. The sample records hundreds of thousands of distinct CDR3 sequences, roughly 46% being singletons. The V gene lost 2 bases and the J gene lost 4 bases, with 4 bases spanning the gap. CDR3 length equals 12 residues. This rearrangement joins TRBV12-3 or TRBV12-4 to TRBJ2-3, with D uncertain. This sequence was found in a girl aged 5-17 years with multiple sclerosis. Sample: blood. CDR3 DNA sequence: TGTGCCAGCAGTTTAATGGCAGATACGCAGTATTTT. This gives the protein CASSLMADTQYF.